This entry features one TCR beta chain sequence. Antigen unknown. The data stem from a study of cytomegalovirus exposure and HLA in healthy donors. The wider study: It was reported in a later analysis that the same platform had been used for the 120 validation repertoires as for the 550 to 700 first-cohort repertoires. Study-wide points: A few CMV-associated chains were confirmed in vitro to be specific for CMV antigens. Among TCR beta chains, those listed as cytomegalovirus-associated numbered over 150. There were some public TCRs occurring in many donors, but most TCR sequences were rare.

Assay used: immunoSEQ multiplex PCR; TCRdb lists only in-frame clones, some missing. The sample gives some 76,000 clones, roughly 94% of which show up once; more than 3% is in the top ten. CDR3 length equals 17 residues. With 6 bases removed from V and 5 bases from J, the gap between germline ends came to 23 bases. From germline, CDR1 is MNHEY and CDR2 SMNVEV (reference sequence). The sample was PBMCs. The TCR sequence derives from a woman under 30 in good health and CMV-seropositive. The rearrangement uses TRBV27 and TRBJ1-5; D is possibly TRBD1 (6 bases). CDR3 protein: CASRTTTGWARDQPQHF. CDR3 in DNA: TGTGCCAGCAGGACGACTACAGGGTGGGCCAGGGATCAGCCCCAGCATTTT.